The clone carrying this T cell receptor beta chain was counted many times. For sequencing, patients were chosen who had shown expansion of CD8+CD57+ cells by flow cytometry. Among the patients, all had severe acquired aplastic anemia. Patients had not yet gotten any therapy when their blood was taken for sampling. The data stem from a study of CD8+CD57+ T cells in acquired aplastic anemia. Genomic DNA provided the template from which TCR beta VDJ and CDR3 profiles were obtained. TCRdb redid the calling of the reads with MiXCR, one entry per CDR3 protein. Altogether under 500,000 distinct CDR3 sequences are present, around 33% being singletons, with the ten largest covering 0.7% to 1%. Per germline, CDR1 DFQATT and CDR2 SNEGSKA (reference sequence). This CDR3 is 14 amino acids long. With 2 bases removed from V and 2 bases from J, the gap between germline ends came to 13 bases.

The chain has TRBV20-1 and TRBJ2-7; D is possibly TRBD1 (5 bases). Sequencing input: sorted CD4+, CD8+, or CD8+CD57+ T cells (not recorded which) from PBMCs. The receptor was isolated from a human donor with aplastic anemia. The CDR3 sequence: CSARLTVIPYEQYF. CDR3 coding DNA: TGCAGTGCTAGATTGACAGTTATCCCCTACGAGCAGTACTTC.